Listed below are T cell receptor beta chains from one sample, sequenced in a study of blood T cells in healthy people across ages. TCRdb re-analysed the 5' RACE reads in MiXCR, keeping a single row per CDR3 protein. Of 600,000 to 650,000 distinct CDR3 sequences listed, about 53% are singletons. Sequenced material: blood. The source of these receptors is a man in his sixties in good health. Both conserved end residues are part of each CDR3. Fields, in order: CDR3 DNA, CDR3 protein, J gene, V gene, D gene, clone size. A D gene is named only where the DNA matches it firmly. Size is omitted from some rows. Given values are once, few, many or a class for expanded clones.

cdr3_nt: TGTGCCAGCAACGGGGCAAGCTCCTATAATTCACCCCTCCACTTT
cdr3_aa: CASNGASSYNSPLHF
j_call: TRBJ1-6
v_call: TRBV28
d_call: -
clone_size: -

cdr3_nt: TGTGCCAGCGGCCCGTTTCGGACAGGGGAAACCGGGGAGCTGTTTTTT
cdr3_aa: CASGPFRTGETGELFF
j_call: TRBJ2-2
v_call: TRBV7-2
d_call: TRBD1
clone_size: -

cdr3_nt: TGTGCCACCGGTGAAGGAGTAGGGGGGAGCACAGATACGCAGTATTTT
cdr3_aa: CATGEGVGGSTDTQYF
j_call: TRBJ2-3
v_call: TRBV24-1
d_call: -
clone_size: -

cdr3_nt: TGTGCCAGCAGTCTCGGGAGTGACTCTGGGGCCAACGTCCTGACTTTC
cdr3_aa: CASSLGSDSGANVLTF
j_call: TRBJ2-6
v_call: TRBV3-1
d_call: -
clone_size: -

cdr3_nt: TGCAGCGTTGTGCGGGGGGCCCTGAAGACCCAGTACTTC
cdr3_aa: CSVVRGALKTQYF
j_call: TRBJ2-5
v_call: TRBV29-1
d_call: TRBD2
clone_size: -

cdr3_nt: TGCGCCAGCAGCTCCCCCGGGAGGGGAAACGAGCAGTACTTC
cdr3_aa: CASSSPGRGNEQYF
j_call: TRBJ2-7
v_call: TRBV5-1
d_call: TRBD2
clone_size: -

cdr3_nt: TGTGCCAGCAGAAAACCGGGACTAGCCTACAATGAGCAGTTCTTC
cdr3_aa: CASRKPGLAYNEQFF
j_call: TRBJ2-1
v_call: TRBV6-1
d_call: TRBD2
clone_size: -

cdr3_nt: TGCAGCGCTAGTCTCGGGACAGCCGCGAACACTGAAGCTTTCTTT
cdr3_aa: CSASLGTAANTEAFF
j_call: TRBJ1-1
v_call: TRBV20-1
d_call: TRBD1
clone_size: -

cdr3_nt: TGTGCCAGCAGTTACGTATGGGGTCCTTACTCCTACAATGAGCAGTTCTTC
cdr3_aa: CASSYVWGPYSYNEQFF
j_call: TRBJ2-1
v_call: TRBV6-6
d_call: -
clone_size: once

cdr3_nt: TGCGCCAGCAGCGGGGGACTAGCGGCCACCTACGAGCAGTACTTC
cdr3_aa: CASSGGLAATYEQYF
j_call: TRBJ2-7
v_call: TRBV5-1
d_call: TRBD2
clone_size: few

cdr3_nt: TGTGCCAGCAGCACAGGGGGCCGGAACGAGCAGTACTTC
cdr3_aa: CASSTGGRNEQYF
j_call: TRBJ2-7
v_call: TRBV7-2
d_call: TRBD1
clone_size: -

cdr3_nt: TGTGCCAGCAGCGAAGGGGACAGGGGCTTCGAGCAGTACTTC
cdr3_aa: CASSEGDRGFEQYF
j_call: TRBJ2-7
v_call: TRBV3-1
d_call: TRBD1
clone_size: few

cdr3_nt: TGTGCCAGCAGTTACTCGGGACAGGGGGGAAATTCACCCCTCCACTTT
cdr3_aa: CASSYSGQGGNSPLHF
j_call: TRBJ1-6
v_call: TRBV6-5
d_call: TRBD1
clone_size: few

cdr3_nt: TGTGCCATCAGTGGGTCCGGATTCAGCGGGGGGTCAGATACGCAGTATTTT
cdr3_aa: CAISGSGFSGGSDTQYF
j_call: TRBJ2-3
v_call: TRBV10-3
d_call: TRBD2
clone_size: -

cdr3_nt: TGTGCCAGCTCCCTCTCTGCGGGGGCACCCCACGAGCAGTACTTC
cdr3_aa: CASSLSAGAPHEQYF
j_call: TRBJ2-7
v_call: TRBV11-2
d_call: -
clone_size: -

cdr3_nt: TGTGCCAGCAGTTACTCAGGGCAAGGACGTGGTAACATTCAGTACTTC
cdr3_aa: CASSYSGQGRGNIQYF
j_call: TRBJ2-4
v_call: TRBV6-5
d_call: -
clone_size: once

cdr3_nt: TGTGCCAGCAGGAAAGAGAGGACCGACAATGAGCAGTTCTTC
cdr3_aa: CASRKERTDNEQFF
j_call: TRBJ2-1
v_call: TRBV7-2
d_call: -
clone_size: -

cdr3_nt: TGTGCCAACAGTCCCGGACAGGGGCCCCACGAGCAGTACTTC
cdr3_aa: CANSPGQGPHEQYF
j_call: TRBJ2-7
v_call: TRBV12-3/TRBV12-4
d_call: TRBD1
clone_size: once

cdr3_nt: TGTGCCACCAGCAGAGATCCAGGGGCCGGGGAGACCCAGTACTTC
cdr3_aa: CATSRDPGAGETQYF
j_call: TRBJ2-5
v_call: TRBV15
d_call: -
clone_size: few

cdr3_nt: TGTGCCAGCACCCTCTCTCCTGGGCAGCCCCAGCATTTT
cdr3_aa: CASTLSPGQPQHF
j_call: TRBJ1-5
v_call: TRBV12-3/TRBV12-4
d_call: -
clone_size: -

cdr3_nt: TGTGCCAGCAGCGACAGGGAAGGTTCACCCCTCCACTTT
cdr3_aa: CASSDREGSPLHF
j_call: TRBJ1-6
v_call: TRBV9
d_call: -
clone_size: -

cdr3_nt: TGCAGTGCTAGAGATCCGTTCGGGGGGAACCTGGCTTTCTTT
cdr3_aa: CSARDPFGGNLAFF
j_call: TRBJ1-1
v_call: TRBV20-1
d_call: -
clone_size: few

cdr3_nt: TGTGCCAGCAGTTTAATGACTAGCGGCGATAAAGAGACCCAGTACTTC
cdr3_aa: CASSLMTSGDKETQYF
j_call: TRBJ2-5
v_call: TRBV12-3/TRBV12-4
d_call: TRBD2
clone_size: -

cdr3_nt: TGTGCCAGCAGTGTTCTAGCGGGGGGTACAGATACGCAGTATTTT
cdr3_aa: CASSVLAGGTDTQYF
j_call: TRBJ2-3
v_call: TRBV6-1
d_call: TRBD2
clone_size: many

cdr3_nt: TGTGCCAGCAGCTTAGCGTCCAGGGATGGCTACACCTTC
cdr3_aa: CASSLASRDGYTF
j_call: TRBJ1-2
v_call: TRBV7-9
d_call: -
clone_size: few

cdr3_nt: TGCAGTGCTAGGAGTCAGGCCTCCTACGAGCAGTACTTC
cdr3_aa: CSARSQASYEQYF
j_call: TRBJ2-7
v_call: TRBV20-1
d_call: -
clone_size: -

cdr3_nt: TGTGCCACCAGCAGAGGGTGGGGCGCCGGCTATAATTCACCCCTCCACTTT
cdr3_aa: CATSRGWGAGYNSPLHF
j_call: TRBJ1-6
v_call: TRBV15
d_call: -
clone_size: once

cdr3_nt: TGCGCCAGCAGCGGGAGGGGGGACTACGAGCAGTACTTC
cdr3_aa: CASSGRGDYEQYF
j_call: TRBJ2-7
v_call: TRBV5-1
d_call: -
clone_size: -

cdr3_nt: TGCAGCGTTAGGGGGCCGGGGGATGAGCAGTACTTC
cdr3_aa: CSVRGPGDEQYF
j_call: TRBJ2-7
v_call: TRBV29-1
d_call: -
clone_size: once

cdr3_nt: TGTGCCAGCAGCTACGGGCAGGGCCCGGATGAGCAGTTCTTC
cdr3_aa: CASSYGQGPDEQFF
j_call: TRBJ2-1
v_call: TRBV7-9
d_call: -
clone_size: once

cdr3_nt: TGTGCCAGCAGCCCAGGACAGAACAGAAACTATGGCTACACCTTC
cdr3_aa: CASSPGQNRNYGYTF
j_call: TRBJ1-2
v_call: TRBV7-9
d_call: -
clone_size: -

cdr3_nt: TGTGCCAGCAGCCAAGGGGCTAGGAGACACAATGAGCAGTTCTTC
cdr3_aa: CASSQGARRHNEQFF
j_call: TRBJ2-1
v_call: TRBV3-1
d_call: -
clone_size: -

cdr3_nt: TGTGCCACCAGCAGAGGGACTAGCGGGCGTACCTACGAGCAGTACTTC
cdr3_aa: CATSRGTSGRTYEQYF
j_call: TRBJ2-7
v_call: TRBV15
d_call: TRBD2
clone_size: -

cdr3_nt: TGTGCCAGCAGTGCTGGACTAGCGGGGGCGAAAAACATTCAGTACTTC
cdr3_aa: CASSAGLAGAKNIQYF
j_call: TRBJ2-4
v_call: TRBV28
d_call: TRBD2
clone_size: -